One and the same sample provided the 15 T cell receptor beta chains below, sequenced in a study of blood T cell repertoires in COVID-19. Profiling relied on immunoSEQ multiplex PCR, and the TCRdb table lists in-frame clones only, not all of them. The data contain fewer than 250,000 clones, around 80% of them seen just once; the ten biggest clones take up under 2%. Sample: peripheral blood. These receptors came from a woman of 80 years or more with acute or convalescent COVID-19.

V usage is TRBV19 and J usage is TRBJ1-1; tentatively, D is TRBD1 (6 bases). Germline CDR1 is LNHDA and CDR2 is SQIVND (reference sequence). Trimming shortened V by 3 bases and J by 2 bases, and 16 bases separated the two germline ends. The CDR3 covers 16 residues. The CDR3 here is CASSMVRGGLNTEAFF. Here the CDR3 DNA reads TGTGCCAGTAGTATGGTCAGGGGAGGGTTAAACACTGAAGCTTTCTTT.

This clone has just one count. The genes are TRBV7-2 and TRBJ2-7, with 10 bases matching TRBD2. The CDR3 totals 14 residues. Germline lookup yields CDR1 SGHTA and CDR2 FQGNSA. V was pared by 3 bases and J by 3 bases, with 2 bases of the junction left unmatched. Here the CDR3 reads CASSFSSGSYEQYF. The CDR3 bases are TGTGCCAGCAGCTTTTCTAGCGGGAGCTACGAGCAGTACTTC.

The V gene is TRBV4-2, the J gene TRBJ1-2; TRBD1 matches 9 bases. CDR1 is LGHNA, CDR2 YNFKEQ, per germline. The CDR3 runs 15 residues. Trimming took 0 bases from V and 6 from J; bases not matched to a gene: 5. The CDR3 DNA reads TGTGCCAGCAGCCAAGACGGACAGGGGAGGGATGGCTACACCTTC. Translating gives CASSQDGQGRDGYTF.

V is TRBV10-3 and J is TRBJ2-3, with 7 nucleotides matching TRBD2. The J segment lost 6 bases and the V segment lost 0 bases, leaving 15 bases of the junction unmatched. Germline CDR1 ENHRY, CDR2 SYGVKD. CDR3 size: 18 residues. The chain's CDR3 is CAISESQSSGTTPDTQYF. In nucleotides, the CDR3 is TGTGCCATCAGTGAGTCCCAAAGTTCCGGGACTACCCCGGATACGCAGTATTTT.

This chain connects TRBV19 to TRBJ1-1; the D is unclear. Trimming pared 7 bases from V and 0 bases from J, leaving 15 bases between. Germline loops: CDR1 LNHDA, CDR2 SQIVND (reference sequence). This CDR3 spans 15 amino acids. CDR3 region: CASTPTRRLNTEAFF. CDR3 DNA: TGTGCCAGTACCCCAACCAGGAGGTTGAACACTGAAGCTTTCTTT.

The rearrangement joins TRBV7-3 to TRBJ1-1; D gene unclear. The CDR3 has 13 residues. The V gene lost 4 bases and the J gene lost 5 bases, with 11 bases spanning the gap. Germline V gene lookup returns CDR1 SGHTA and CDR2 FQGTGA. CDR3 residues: CASSYGVWTEAFF. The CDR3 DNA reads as TGTGCCAGCAGCTACGGGGTTTGGACTGAAGCTTTCTTT.

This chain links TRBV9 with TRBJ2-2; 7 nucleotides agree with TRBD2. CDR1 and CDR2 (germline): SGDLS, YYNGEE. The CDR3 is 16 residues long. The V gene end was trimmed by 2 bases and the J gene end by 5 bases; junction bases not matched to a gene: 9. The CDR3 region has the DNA TGTGCCAGCAGCGTTTACGGGGAGGGAGGGACCGGGGAGCTGTTTTTT. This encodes CASSVYGEGGTGELFF.

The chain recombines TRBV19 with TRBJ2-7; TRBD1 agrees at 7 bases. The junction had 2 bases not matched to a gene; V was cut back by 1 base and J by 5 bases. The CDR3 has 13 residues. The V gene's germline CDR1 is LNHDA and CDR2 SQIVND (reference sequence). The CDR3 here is CASSIVGTDEQYF. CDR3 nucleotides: TGTGCCAGTAGTATAGTGGGGACAGACGAGCAGTACTTC.

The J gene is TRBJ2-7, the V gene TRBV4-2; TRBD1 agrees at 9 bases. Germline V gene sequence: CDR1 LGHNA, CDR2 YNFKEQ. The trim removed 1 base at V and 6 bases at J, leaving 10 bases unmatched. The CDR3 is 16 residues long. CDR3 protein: CASSQAGTGWSSEQYF. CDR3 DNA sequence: TGTGCCAGCAGCCAAGCTGGGACAGGGTGGTCTAGCGAGCAGTACTTC.

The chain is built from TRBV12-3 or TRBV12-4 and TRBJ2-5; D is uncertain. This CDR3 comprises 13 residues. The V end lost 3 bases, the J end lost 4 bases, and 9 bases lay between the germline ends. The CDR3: CASSFYSPETQYF. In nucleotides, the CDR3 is TGTGCCAGCAGTTTCTACAGCCCAGAGACCCAGTACTTC.

CDR3 residues: CASRQRELAGGAGEQYF. The CDR3, as DNA: TGTGCAAGTCGCCAACGCGAACTAGCGGGGGGCGCCGGGGAGCAGTACTTC. The chain has TRBV12-2 and TRBJ2-7; TRBD2 is the table's D call and was not checked against the DNA. TRBV12-2 is a pseudogene segment. This CDR3 region has 17 residues.

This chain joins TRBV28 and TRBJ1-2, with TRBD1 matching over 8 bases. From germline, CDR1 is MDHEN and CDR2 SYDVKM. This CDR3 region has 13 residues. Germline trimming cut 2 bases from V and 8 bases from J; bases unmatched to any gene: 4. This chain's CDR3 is CASSLDRGGGYTF. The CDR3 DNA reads TGTGCCAGCAGTTTAGACAGGGGAGGAGGCTACACCTTC.

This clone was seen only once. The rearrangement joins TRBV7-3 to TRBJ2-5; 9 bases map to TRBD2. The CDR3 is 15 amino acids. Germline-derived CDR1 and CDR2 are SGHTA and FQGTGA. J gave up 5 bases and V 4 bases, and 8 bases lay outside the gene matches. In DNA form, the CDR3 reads TGTGCCAGCAGCTACCTAGCGGGGAGCACGGAGACCCAGTACTTC. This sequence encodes CASSYLAGSTETQYF. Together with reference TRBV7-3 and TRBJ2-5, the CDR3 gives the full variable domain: GAGVSQTPSNKVTEKGKYVELRCDPISGHTALYWYRQSLGQGPEFLIYFQGTGAADDSGLPNDRFFAVRPEGSVSTLKIQRTERGDSAVYLCASSYLAGSTETQYFGPGTRLLVL.

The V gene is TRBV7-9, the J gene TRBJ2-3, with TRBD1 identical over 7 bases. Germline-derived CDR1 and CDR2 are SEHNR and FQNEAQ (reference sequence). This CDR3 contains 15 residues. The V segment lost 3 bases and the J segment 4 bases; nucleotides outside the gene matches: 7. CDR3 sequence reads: CASSLSTGLADTQYF. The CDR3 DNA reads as TGTGCCAGCAGCTTGTCGACAGGGTTGGCAGATACGCAGTATTTT.

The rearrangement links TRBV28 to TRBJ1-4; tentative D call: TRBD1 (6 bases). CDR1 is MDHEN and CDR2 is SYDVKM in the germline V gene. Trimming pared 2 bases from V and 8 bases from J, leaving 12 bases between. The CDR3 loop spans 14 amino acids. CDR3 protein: CASSLGTGWEKLFF. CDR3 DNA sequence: TGTGCCAGCAGTTTAGGAACAGGGTGGGAAAAACTGTTTTTT.